This T cell receptor (beta chain) emerged from a study of cytomegalovirus exposure and HLA in healthy donors. Study conclusions and caveats: TRBV6-2, TRBV6-3 and some other V segments were unresolvable in 87-base-pair reads. Reportedly, HLA-A and HLA-B alleles of most subjects were accurately predicted from TCR beta.

The sample holds one count of this clone. Antigen specificity is unknown. The germline gives CDR1 MDHEN, CDR2 SYDVKM. Trimming pared 7 bases from V and 1 base from J, leaving 17 bases between. This CDR3 has 15 amino acids. The PCR was carried out with 60 Vbeta primers and 13 Jbeta primers. Generated by immunoSEQ multiplex PCR, the TCRdb table keeps only in-frame clones and is missing some. The table lists 150,000 to 180,000 clones, 60% to 80% of them singletons. The chain carries TRBV28 and TRBJ2-7; TRBD2 is a possible D gene (6 bases). This clonotype was obtained from a man younger than 45 in good health and CMV-seropositive. The sample taken for sequencing was PBMCs. The CDR3 DNA reads TGTGCCAGCACCCTTTCCTCCGGGGGTTCCTACGAGCAGTACTTC. Amino acids: CASTLSSGGSYEQYF.